The next 9 T cell receptor beta chains were all read from a single sample in a study of T cell responses to AZD1222 COVID-19 vaccine. TCRdb keeps only in-frame clones here, not all; method: immunoSEQ multiplex PCR. The table has over 110,000 clones, 90% to 95% seen once; the top ten hold around 5.1%. The specimen comprised peripheral blood, sampled on day 0 of AZD1222 vaccination. The receptors were sampled from an adult in good health.

The genes are TRBV10-3 and TRBJ2-3; D might be TRBD2 (5 bases). The V gene's germline CDR1 is ENHRY and CDR2 SYGVKD. V was trimmed by 6 bases and J by 6 bases, leaving 7 bases between them. The CDR3 covers 11 residues. The CDR3 DNA reads TGTGCCATCAGCCGCGGGGATACGCAGTATTTT. It codes for CAISRGDTQYF.

The chain is built from TRBV2 and TRBJ1-2; D gene uncertain. The CDR3 is 13 residues long. The germline V gene has CDR1 SNHLY and CDR2 FYNNEI. The V gene lost 6 bases and the J gene lost 8 bases, with 16 bases spanning the gap. The CDR3 here is CASSQEGFYGYTF. The CDR3 bases are TGTGCCAGCAGCCAGGAAGGTTTCTACGGCTACACCTTC.

CDR3 coding DNA: TGTGCCAGCAGGCCCCGGGGAAACCAGCCCCAGCATTTT. This sequence encodes CASRPRGNQPQHF. J is TRBJ1-5 and V is TRBV2; D uncertain. This CDR3 contains 13 residues. The V end was cut by 6 bases, the J end by 7 bases, with 13 bases between. The germline gives CDR1 SNHLY, CDR2 FYNNEI.

The chain is built from TRBV12-3 or TRBV12-4 and TRBJ1-4; 8 nucleotides line up with TRBD1. The CDR3 spans 13 residues. J gave up 10 bases and V 6 bases, and 7 bases lay outside the gene matches. The CDR3 loop is CASSGQGIGKLFF. The CDR3 DNA is TGTGCCAGCAGCGGACAGGGAATAGGAAAACTGTTTTTT.

This chain joins TRBV24-1 and TRBJ1-5, with D hard to call. V was clipped by 2 bases and J by 0 bases, with 4 bases between them. CDR1 and CDR2 (germline): KGHDR, SFDVKD. CDR3 length: 14 residues. CDR3 sequence reads: CATSDCYSNQPQHF. Here the CDR3 DNA reads TGTGCCACCAGTGATTGCTATAGCAATCAGCCCCAGCATTTT.

The chain carries TRBV6-6 and TRBJ1-5; 8 bases are a match to TRBD1. V dropped 4 bases and J dropped 11; count of bases not matched to a gene: 13. Looked up from germline, CDR1 is MNHNY and CDR2 is SVGAGI (reference sequence). The CDR3 is made up of 15 amino acids. The DNA for the CDR3 is TGTGCCAGCAGTTCCCGGACAGGGAAAATCAGGGCCCAGCATTTT. Amino acids: CASSSRTGKIRAQHF.

The chain joins TRBV11-2 to TRBJ2-7; TRBD1 agrees at 10 bases. Germline CDR1 is SGHAT and CDR2 is FQNNGV. The CDR3 contains 13 residues. The trim removed 7 bases at V and 2 bases at J, leaving 2 bases unmatched. The CDR3 here is CASKDRGAYEQYF. Written as DNA, the CDR3 is TGTGCCAGCAAGGACAGGGGGGCCTACGAGCAGTACTTC.

The chain combines TRBV6-2 or TRBV6-3 with TRBJ2-1, with D possibly matching TRBD2 (7 bases). Trimming pared 1 base from V and 3 bases from J, leaving 16 bases between. This CDR3 is built from 17 residues. Per the germline V gene, CDR1 is MNHEY and CDR2 is SVGEGT. The DNA of the CDR3 is TGTGCCAGCAGTTACTTTAAGGGGGGGGGATTCTACAATGAGCAGTTCTTC. As protein: CASSYFKGGGFYNEQFF.

The chain combines TRBV2 with TRBJ2-3; the match to TRBD1 covers 9 bases. This CDR3 spans 15 amino acids. V lost 6 bases and J lost 1; bases outside the gene matches: 5. Germline V lookup: CDR1 SNHLY, CDR2 FYNNEI. CDR3 DNA sequence: TGTGCCAGCAGATACCGGGACAGGGGCACAGATACGCAGTATTTT. Protein product: CASRYRDRGTDTQYF.